Shown below are 7 T cell receptor beta chains from a single sample sequenced in a study of spatial heterogeneity in lung cancer. The time point was: blood at routine non-recurrence follow-up after resection. Tumor, nontumor lung or frozen PBMC supplied whole RNA that was sequenced unsorted. TCRdb reprocessed the 5' RACE reads with MiXCR, giving one entry per CDR3 protein. This table has some 120,000 distinct CDR3 sequences, 9% to 15% appearing once. Sequenced material: PBMCs, taken at follow-up. All receptors derive from a male donor with early-stage non-small cell lung cancer.

This clonotype was counted a few times. The J gene is TRBJ1-5, the V gene TRBV9; D not resolved. Germline V gene data show CDR1 as SGDLS and CDR2 as YYNGEE. The CDR3 sequence is 14 residues long. V gave up 0 bases and J gave up 4 bases, with 8 bases separating them. This chain's CDR3 is CASSVGSVNQPQHF. The CDR3 DNA sequence: TGTGCCAGCAGCGTAGGATCTGTAAATCAGCCCCAGCATTTT.

This clonotype was observed at least ten times. The rearrangement links TRBV28 to TRBJ2-4, with no clear D. V was shortened by 5 bases and J by 2 bases, with 1 base between the two germline ends. CDR1 and CDR2 from the germline V gene are MDHEN and SYDVKM. This CDR3 contains 11 residues. CDR3: CASSTKNIQYF. The CDR3 nucleotides are TGTGCCAGCAGTACCAAAAACATTCAGTACTTC.

The genes are TRBV11-2 and TRBJ1-2; D is unclear. V was trimmed by 6 bases and J by 7 bases, leaving 15 bases between them. The CDR3 sequence is 13 residues long. Germline V gene lookup returns CDR1 SGHAT and CDR2 FQNNGV. The CDR3 protein is CASSPDPRIGYTF. CDR3 bases: TGTGCCAGCAGTCCAGACCCTCGGATTGGCTACACCTTC.

The chain couples TRBV6-6 to TRBJ2-7; D gene ambiguous. V was trimmed by 7 bases and J by 3 bases, leaving 10 bases between them. Germline assignment: CDR1 MNHNY and CDR2 SVGAGI (reference sequence). This CDR3 spans 12 amino acids. The CDR3 coding sequence is TGTGCCAGCACCAGAGAGAACTACGAGCAGTACTTC. It translates to CASTRENYEQYF.

The chain has TRBV6-6 and TRBJ1-1; possibly TRBD1 for D (5 bases). Germline V lookup: CDR1 MNHNY, CDR2 SVGAGI (reference sequence). This CDR3 has 15 residues. V lost 2 bases, J lost 3 bases, and 13 bases lay in between. The CDR3 DNA follows: TGTGCCAGCAGTTACCCAGGGAGAGGGGACACTGAAGCTTTCTTT. It translates to CASSYPGRGDTEAFF.

This clonotype was seen more than once but under ten times. The rearrangement uses TRBV5-5 and TRBJ2-2; D remains ambiguous. Germline V CDR1 and CDR2: SGHKS, YYEKEE (reference sequence). V was trimmed by 1 base and J by 5 bases, leaving 6 bases between them. The CDR3 is made up of 13 amino acids. The CDR3, as DNA: TGTGCCAGCAGCTTGACGACTACCGGGGAGCTGTTTTTT. Protein product: CASSLTTTGELFF.

The sample holds many counts of this clonotype. The chain carries TRBV2 and TRBJ2-2; no firm D call. The germline gives CDR1 SNHLY, CDR2 FYNNEI. Deletions cut 5 bases from V and 4 bases from J, with 5 bases between. The CDR3 has 12 amino acids. This CDR3 reads CASSLVTGELFF. CDR3 coding DNA: TGTGCCAGCAGTCTTGTCACCGGGGAGCTGTTTTTT.